Shown below are 15 T cell receptor beta chains from a single sample sequenced in a study of vaccination and CD4 T cells after COVID-19. At the Johns Hopkins FTIC core, DNA taken from cultured CD4+ T cells was sequenced by way of the Oncomine TCR Beta short-read assay. TCRdb analysed the PCR reads with MiXCR anew, one entry per CDR3 protein. The table shows about 15,000 distinct CDR3 sequences, with roughly 61% occurring only once. Sample treatment: 10-day PBMC culture with coronavirus spike peptide pools or control peptides (ViraFEST assay). Antigens of these TCRs are unknown. Sequencing used CD4+ T cells from blood, cultured in vitro. These receptors were collected from a human donor who had recovered from COVID-19.

This chain links TRBV6-1 with TRBJ2-6; D might be TRBD1 or TRBD2, each matching 6 bases. V lost 5 bases and J 12 bases, leaving 14 bases between the germline ends. This CDR3 comprises 13 residues. Germline values: CDR1 MNHNS, CDR2 SASEGT. This CDR3 is CASSPTEGGVLTF. CDR3 nucleotides: TGTGCCAGCAGTCCTACAGAGGGGGGCGTCCTGACTTTC.

CDR3: CAWANTGVQETQYF. Here the CDR3 DNA reads TGTGCCTGGGCCAATACAGGGGTCCAAGAGACCCAGTACTTC. The rearrangement links TRBV30 to TRBJ2-5, with 7 bases lining up with TRBD1. Trimming took 5 bases from V and 1 from J; bases not matched to a gene: 7. Germline assignment: CDR1 GTSNPN and CDR2 SVGIG (reference sequence). The CDR3 totals 14 residues.

The genes are TRBV7-9 and TRBJ2-1, with 10 bases fitting TRBD1. The germline V gene has CDR1 SEHNR and CDR2 FQNEAQ (reference sequence). CDR3 length: 16 residues. The junction had 10 bases not matched to a gene; V was cut back by 6 bases and J by 5 bases. The CDR3 loop reads CASRLTGTGENNEQFF. The CDR3 nucleotides are TGTGCCAGCAGGTTAACCGGGACAGGGGAGAACAATGAGCAGTTCTTC.

This chain links TRBV6-1 with TRBJ2-1; D perhaps matches TRBD1 (6 bases). There are 14 residues in the CDR3. Trimming took 7 bases from V and 6 from J, leaving 16 bases between them. CDR1 MNHNS and CDR2 SASEGT come from the germline V gene. This CDR3 reads CASTRAGDGNEQFF. CDR3 nucleotide sequence: TGTGCCAGCACGAGGGCAGGGGACGGCAATGAGCAGTTCTTC.

The chain combines TRBV20-1 with TRBJ2-5, with D hard to call. The germline V gene has CDR1 DFQATT and CDR2 SNEGSKA (reference sequence). CDR3 size: 13 residues. Trimming removed 1 base at V and 2 bases at J, with 8 bases between. The CDR3 bases are TGCAGTGCTAGAGCCCAACTACAAGAGACCCAGTACTTC. As protein: CSARAQLQETQYF.

The chain is built from TRBV7-9 and TRBJ1-2, with TRBD1 matching over 9 bases. Germline V gene sequence: CDR1 SEHNR, CDR2 FQNEAQ (reference sequence). V was clipped by 6 bases and J by 8 bases; unmatched bases: 7. This CDR3 comprises 13 residues. The CDR3 sequence: CASRQTGGEGYTF. The DNA for the CDR3 is TGTGCCAGCAGACAGACAGGGGGTGAGGGCTACACCTTC.

In this sample, this clonotype turned up a few times. The genes are TRBV20-1 and TRBJ1-5; possible D gene TRBD1, 6 bases. Per the germline V gene, CDR1 is DFQATT and CDR2 is SNEGSKA (reference sequence). Trimming pared 3 bases from V and 4 bases from J, leaving 13 bases between. This CDR3 region has 14 residues. The CDR3 reads CSASIGGGNQPQHF. The CDR3 DNA is TGCAGTGCTAGTATAGGGGGGGGGAATCAGCCCCAGCATTTT.

The genes are TRBV7-2 and TRBJ2-5; TRBD2 agrees at 9 bases. The V segment lost 5 bases and the J segment 2 bases; nucleotides outside the gene matches: 12. The CDR3 contains 17 residues. The germline gives CDR1 SGHTA, CDR2 FQGNSA. The CDR3: CASSPWSGGHPQETQYF. In DNA form, the CDR3 reads TGTGCCAGCAGCCCCTGGAGCGGGGGGCATCCTCAAGAGACCCAGTACTTC.

In this sample, this clonotype turned up a few times. The J gene is TRBJ1-1, the V gene TRBV7-2, with D uncertain. CDR1 SGHTA and CDR2 FQGNSA come from the germline V gene. This CDR3 is built from 16 residues. V was trimmed by 5 bases and J by 3 bases, leaving 19 bases between them. The CDR3 nucleotides read TGTGCCAGCAGCCCCAAACCTCCTACTGGGGACACTGAAGCTTTCTTT. Protein sequence: CASSPKPPTGDTEAFF.

This clonotype was observed a few times. The gene calls are TRBV27 and TRBJ1-5; D unclear. This CDR3 is built from 15 residues. Trimming left V 0 bases short and J 1 base short, with 7 bases between. Looked up from germline, CDR1 is MNHEY and CDR2 is SMNVEV (reference sequence). This CDR3 is CASSLSLLSNQPQHF. Here the CDR3 DNA reads TGTGCCAGCAGTTTATCCCTCCTAAGCAATCAGCCCCAGCATTTT.

Only a few counts were recorded for this clonotype. The V and J genes are TRBV6-1 and TRBJ2-1, with D perhaps matching TRBD2 (6 bases). The CDR3 has 15 amino acids. The germline V gene encodes CDR1 MNHNS and CDR2 SASEGT. V was cut by 1 base and J by 3 bases, with 10 bases left in between. The CDR3 coding sequence is TGTGCCAGCAGTGAAGGGGGACTCGGCTACAATGAGCAGTTCTTC. This translates into CASSEGGLGYNEQFF.

J is TRBJ2-6 and V is TRBV20-1; D is tentatively TRBD1 or TRBD2 (6 bases each). This CDR3 comprises 17 residues. Germline V CDR1 and CDR2: DFQATT, SNEGSKA (reference sequence). The ends were cut back, 6 bases at V and 0 bases at J, with 18 bases in the middle. The CDR3 region is CSAGGGGRGSGANVLTF. DNA of the CDR3: TGCAGTGCAGGGGGAGGCGGGCGGGGCTCTGGGGCCAACGTCCTGACTTTC.

This chain connects TRBV4-1 to TRBJ1-1, with 11 bases lining up with TRBD1. Per germline, CDR1 MGHRA and CDR2 YSYEKL. V trimming: 2 bases; J trimming: 4 bases; junction bases outside the gene matches: 3. The CDR3 runs 15 residues. This CDR3 is CASSQTGTGGTEAFF. The CDR3 DNA follows: TGCGCCAGCAGCCAAACCGGGACAGGGGGCACTGAAGCTTTCTTT.

This chain joins TRBV11-2 and TRBJ2-5, with D possibly being TRBD2 (6 bases). The CDR3 has 15 residues. CDR1 is SGHAT and CDR2 is FQNNGV in the germline V gene. V lost 5 bases and J 7 bases, leaving 20 bases between the germline ends. This CDR3 reads CASSQGRGAQGTQYF. DNA of the CDR3: TGTGCCAGCAGCCAAGGGCGCGGGGCCCAGGGGACCCAGTACTTC. The full variable domain, with the rest looked up from reference TRBV11-2 and TRBJ2-5, is EAGVAQSPRYKIIEKRQSVAFWCNPISGHATLYWYQQILGQGPKLLIQFQNNGVVDDSQLPKDRFSAERLKGVDSTLKIQPAKLEDSAVYLCASSQGRGAQGTQYFGPGTRLLVL.

This clonotype occurred a few times. The chain employs TRBV6-5 and TRBJ1-2; D is perhaps TRBD1 (5 bases). The CDR3 is 15 amino acids. V was shortened by 0 bases and J by 4 bases, with 12 bases between the two germline ends. The V gene's germline CDR1 is MNHEY and CDR2 SVGAGI. CDR3 region: CASSYSSAGGYGYTF. In DNA, the CDR3 is TGTGCCAGCAGTTACTCGTCCGCCGGGGGCTATGGCTACACCTTC.